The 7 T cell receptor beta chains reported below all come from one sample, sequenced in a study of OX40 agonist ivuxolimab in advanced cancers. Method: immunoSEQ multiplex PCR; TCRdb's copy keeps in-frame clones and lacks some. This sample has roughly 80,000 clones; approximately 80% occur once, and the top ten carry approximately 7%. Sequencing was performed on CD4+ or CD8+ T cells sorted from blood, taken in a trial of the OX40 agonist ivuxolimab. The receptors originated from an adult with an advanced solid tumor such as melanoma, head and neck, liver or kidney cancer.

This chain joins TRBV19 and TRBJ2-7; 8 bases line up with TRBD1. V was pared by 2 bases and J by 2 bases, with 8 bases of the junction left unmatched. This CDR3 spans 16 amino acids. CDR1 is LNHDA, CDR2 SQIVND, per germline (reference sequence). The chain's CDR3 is CASSILWQGAPYEQYF. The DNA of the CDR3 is TGTGCCAGTAGTATATTGTGGCAGGGGGCACCCTACGAGCAGTACTTC.

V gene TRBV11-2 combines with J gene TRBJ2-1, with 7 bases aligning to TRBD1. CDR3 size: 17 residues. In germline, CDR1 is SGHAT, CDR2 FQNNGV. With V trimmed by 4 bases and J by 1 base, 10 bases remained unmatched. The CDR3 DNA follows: TGTGCCAGCAGCTGGGTTACCGGGACAGAGTCCTACAATGAGCAGTTCTTC. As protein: CASSWVTGTESYNEQFF.

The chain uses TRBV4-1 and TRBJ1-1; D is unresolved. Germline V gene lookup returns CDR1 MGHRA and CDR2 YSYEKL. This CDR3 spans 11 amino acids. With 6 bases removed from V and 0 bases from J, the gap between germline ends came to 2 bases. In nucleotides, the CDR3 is TGCGCCAGCAGTCTGAACACTGAAGCTTTCTTT. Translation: CASSLNTEAFF.

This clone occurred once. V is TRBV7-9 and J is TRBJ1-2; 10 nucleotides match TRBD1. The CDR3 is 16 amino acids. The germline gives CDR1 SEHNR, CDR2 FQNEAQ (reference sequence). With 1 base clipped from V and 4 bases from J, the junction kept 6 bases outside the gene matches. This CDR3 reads CASSLVGQGSVYGYTF. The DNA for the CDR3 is TGTGCCAGCAGCTTAGTGGGACAGGGGAGCGTCTATGGCTACACCTTC.

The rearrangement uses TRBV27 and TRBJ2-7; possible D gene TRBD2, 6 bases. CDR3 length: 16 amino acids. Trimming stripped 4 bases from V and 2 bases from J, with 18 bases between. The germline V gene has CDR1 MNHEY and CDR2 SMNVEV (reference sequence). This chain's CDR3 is CASSSGGVTNPYEQYF. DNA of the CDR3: TGTGCCAGCAGTTCGGGCGGGGTCACCAACCCCTACGAGCAGTACTTC.

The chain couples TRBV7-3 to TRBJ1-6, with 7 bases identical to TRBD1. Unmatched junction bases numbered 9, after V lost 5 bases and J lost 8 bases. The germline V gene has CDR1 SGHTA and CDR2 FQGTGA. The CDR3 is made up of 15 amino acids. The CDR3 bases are TGTGCCAGCAGCACGACAGGGAGGCCTGATTCACCCCTCCACTTT. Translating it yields CASSTTGRPDSPLHF.

Here the CDR3 reads CASSIDSGTKAFF. The CDR3 DNA is TGTGCCAGTAGTATAGATTCCGGGACTAAAGCTTTCTTT. The V gene is TRBV19, the J gene TRBJ1-1; TRBD1 is a possible D gene (5 bases). Per the germline V gene, CDR1 is LNHDA and CDR2 is SQIVND (reference sequence). The V end lost 0 bases, the J end lost 9 bases, and 11 bases lay between the germline ends. The CDR3 sequence is 13 residues long.